Listed below are T cell receptor beta chains from one sample, sequenced in a study of T-cell memory formation after mild COVID-19. MiXCR, applied by TCRdb to the 5' RACE reads, yields one record per CDR3 protein. The sample contains 110,000 or so distinct CDR3 sequences, about 20% of which appear only once. Input material: PBMCs or a T cell subset sorted from them (not recorded which). Every receptor here comes from a young man who had mild COVID-19 (a few samples of this study predate the infection). Cell type and time point are not known. Both conserved end residues are part of each CDR3. Fields, in order: D gene, clone size, V gene, J gene, CDR3 DNA, CDR3 protein. A D gene is named only where the DNA matches it firmly. The size entry is marked missing in some rows and otherwise reads once, few, many or a size class.

.	.	TRBV7-9	TRBJ2-5	TGTGCCAGCAGCTTAACTCAGGGCCCAAGGACCCAGTACTTC	CASSLTQGPRTQYF
.	.	TRBV29-1	TRBJ2-5	TGCAGCGTTGGGGCACCACAAGAGACCCAGTACTTC	CSVGAPQETQYF
TRBD1	.	TRBV7-9	TRBJ2-2	TGTGCCAGCAGCTTGACAGGGGGAAGCACCGGGGAGCTGTTTTTT	CASSLTGGSTGELFF
TRBD1	few	TRBV4-1	TRBJ2-1	TGCGCCAGCAGCCCCCCAGGGGGCAATGAGCAGTTCTTC	CASSPPGGNEQFF
.	.	TRBV27	TRBJ2-7	TGTGCCAGCAGTTACCAGGGAACAGGCGAGCAGTACTTC	CASSYQGTGEQYF
.	.	TRBV4-3	TRBJ1-3	TGCGCCAGCAGCCAAGATCCCTCTCAGGGGACTGGAAACACCATATATTTT	CASSQDPSQGTGNTIYF
.	many	TRBV7-9	TRBJ2-1	TGTGCCAGCAGCTTATGGAGCGATGAGCAGTTCTTC	CASSLWSDEQFF
.	.	TRBV7-6	TRBJ2-1	TGTGCCAGCAGCTTAGCGATGGGGCACAATGAGCAGTTCTTC	CASSLAMGHNEQFF
TRBD1	few	TRBV5-5	TRBJ2-5	TGTGCCAGCAGCTTGGGGCTGACAGGGCTCCAAGAGACCCAGTACTTC	CASSLGLTGLQETQYF
.	.	TRBV6-6	TRBJ1-5	TGTGCCAGCAGTTACGGAGTTAGCAATCAGCCCCAGCATTTT	CASSYGVSNQPQHF
.	.	TRBV7-9	TRBJ2-4	TGTGCCACGGGGGGCGAGGGCATTCAGTACTTC	CATGGEGIQYF
.	.	TRBV7-6	TRBJ2-1	TGTGCCAGCAGCTTAACCCAGGACGGGGGATACAATGAGCAGTTCTTC	CASSLTQDGGYNEQFF
.	few	TRBV19	TRBJ2-1	TGTGCCAGTAGTATGACAGATAATGACTACAATGAGCAGTTCTTC	CASSMTDNDYNEQFF
.	few	TRBV6-5	TRBJ1-1	TGTGCCAGCAGCCTTAGGACAGCTGGTGAAGCTTTCTTT	CASSLRTAGEAFF
.	.	TRBV15	TRBJ1-5	TGTGCCACCAGCAGTTCCCGGGGTAGCAATCAGCCCCAGCATTTT	CATSSSRGSNQPQHF
.	few	TRBV7-9	TRBJ1-1	TGTGCCAGCAGCTTTACAGGGTTTGAAGCTTTCTTT	CASSFTGFEAFF
.	.	TRBV12-5	TRBJ2-2	TGTGCTAGTGGTCCCAGTGGGGCCGGGGAGCTGTTTTTT	CASGPSGAGELFF
TRBD1	many	TRBV7-6	TRBJ2-7	TGTGCCAGCAGCTGGGACACAGGGGGCAACGAGCAGTACTTC	CASSWDTGGNEQYF
TRBD1	few	TRBV4-1	TRBJ1-2	TGCGCCAGCAGCCACATTACCCACAGGGGATGGGATTATGGCTACACCTTC	CASSHITHRGWDYGYTF
.	many	TRBV27	TRBJ2-1	TGTGCCAGCAGTCGAGGTAGCACGATCAATGAGCAGTTCTTC	CASSRGSTINEQFF
.	.	TRBV13	TRBJ1-5	TGTGCCAGCAGCTTGGGGGACATAAATCAGCCCCAGCATTTT	CASSLGDINQPQHF
TRBD1	few	TRBV20-1	TRBJ2-5	TGCAGTGCTTCCGGGACAGGGGTAGAGACCCAGTACTTC	CSASGTGVETQYF
.	few	TRBV5-1	TRBJ2-3	TGCGCCAGCCAACTCAGGGATACGCAGTATTTT	CASQLRDTQYF
.	once	TRBV11-2	TRBJ2-7	TGTGCCAGCAGCTTAGGAGTCCACGAGCAGTACTTC	CASSLGVHEQYF
.	few	TRBV9	TRBJ2-3	TGTGCCAGCAGCGTAGGGGGTGGAAGACCAGATACGCAGTATTTT	CASSVGGGRPDTQYF
.	.	TRBV5-1	TRBJ2-5	TGCGCCAGCAGCTTGGTTCAGATGAGGGCAGAGACCCAGTACTTC	CASSLVQMRAETQYF
.	once	TRBV11-2	TRBJ1-2	TGTGCCAGCAGCCCCCGGGCGACATGGGATGGCTACACCTTC	CASSPRATWDGYTF
.	.	TRBV29-1	TRBJ2-2	TGCAGCTTCCGGGAGACCGGGGAGCTGTTTTTT	CSFRETGELFF
.	.	TRBV3-1	TRBJ1-4	TGTGCCAGCAGCCAAGAATCGGCTGAAAAACTGTTTTTT	CASSQESAEKLFF
TRBD2	few	TRBV7-6	TRBJ2-3	TGTGCCAGCAGTTTAGCGGGGGGCTGGGATACGCAGTATTTT	CASSLAGGWDTQYF
TRBD1	.	TRBV12-3/TRBV12-4	TRBJ1-1	TGTGCCAGCACCCATGTCGGGACAGCAAAGTATACTGAAGCTTTCTTT	CASTHVGTAKYTEAFF